Detailed here is one T cell receptor (beta chain). A 5'RACE reaction primed in the constant segment made cDNA libraries of TCR alpha and TCR beta, and these carried sample barcodes and UMIs. TCRdb recomputed calls from the 5' RACE reads with MiXCR, one row per CDR3 protein. The repertoire has roughly 450,000 distinct CDR3 sequences, roughly 18% of them found once; the top ten carry 9% to 15%. Per the germline V gene, CDR1 is SQVTM and CDR2 is ANQGSEA. J was trimmed by 7 bases and V by 5 bases; bases with no gene match: 5. The CDR3 spans 14 residues. These data belong to a study of T-cell memory formation after mild COVID-19.

The sequence derives from an adult woman who had mild COVID-19 (a few samples of this study predate the infection). Cell type and time point are not known. The chain has TRBV29-1 and TRBJ2-2; 12 bases are shared with TRBD2. The specimen was PBMCs or a T cell subset sorted from them (not recorded which). The CDR3 protein is CSVPQTSGSGELFF. CDR3 coding DNA: TGCAGCGTTCCCCAGACTAGCGGGAGCGGGGAGCTGTTTTTT.